This TCR beta chain comes out of a study of CXCR3-negative and CXCR3-positive naive CD8 T cells. Broader study findings: CXCR3-positive naive cells had more hydrophobic TRB CDR3s than CXCR3-negative naive cells.

TRB cDNA libraries were made by UMI-labeled 5' RACE. Reprocessing the 5' RACE reads, TCRdb reports a single entry for every CDR3 protein and omits DNA. The sample table includes 6,400 or so distinct CDR3 sequences. About this clonotype itself: Its target is unknown.

The CDR3 totals 12 residues. The germline V gene encodes CDR1 SQVTM and CDR2 ANQGSEA. By phenotype, naive CD8+ T cells were CD45RO-CCR7+CD27+CD95-. The chain combines TRBV29-1 with TRBJ1-1; as DNA is missing, the TRBD1 call by TCRdb cannot be tested. Sequences were obtained from naive CXCR3+ CD8+ T cells from blood. Subset denoted: CD45RO-CCR7+CD27+CD95- naive CD8+ T cells expressing CXCR3 (TNR3+). The origin of this receptor is a human donor in good health. Some clones in this sample may be carry-over from other donors' samples. The CDR3 sequence: CSVDLGAAEAFF.